This T cell receptor beta chain is from a study of early T cells in non-severe SARS-CoV-2 infection. Study-level points and caveats: In VDJdb matching, anti-spike CD8 responses were favored while private and CD4 specificities went missing.

Separate cDNA molecules each had unique molecular identifiers attached to them. MiXCR was run by TCRdb on the 5' RACE reads, yielding one entry per CDR3 protein. The data hold some 97,000 distinct CDR3 sequences, with roughly 9.6% observed a single time. This clonotype has just a few counts. Its specificity is not known. Germline V gene sequence: CDR1 SEHNR, CDR2 FQNEAQ (reference sequence). Trimming stripped 0 bases from V and 4 bases from J, with 4 bases between. CDR3 length equals 13 residues. The genes are TRBV7-9 and TRBJ2-1; D unclear. Source: whole blood, taken at baseline. This TCR was sampled from an adult who was a healthcare worker with PCR-confirmed SARS-CoV-2 infection or an uninfected control (not recorded which). CDR3 region: CASSLAEYNEQFF. Written as DNA, the CDR3 is TGTGCCAGCAGCTTAGCAGAGTACAATGAGCAGTTCTTC.